In this sample, the clone carrying this TCR beta chain turned up many times. Its antigen remains unidentified. This entry is derived from a study of T-cell reconstitution after alpha-beta-depleted transplantation in children. The CDR3 has 14 amino acids. Trimming shortened V by 4 bases and J by 6 bases, and 17 bases separated the two germline ends. Germline V gene lookup returns CDR1 SGHRS and CDR2 YFSETQ. This sample's TCRbeta library carried unique molecular identifier barcodes. TCRdb re-analysed the PCR reads in MiXCR, keeping a single row per CDR3 protein. This sample has about 300,000 distinct CDR3 sequences, with over 9.5% found just once. The study's findings and limits: By about two months after transplant, alpha-beta T cells reportedly arose from several hundred graft clones that had expanded. At one year after transplant, newly produced T cells mostly accounted for T-cell counts and diversity. It was surviving recipient T cells and thymic progenitors that gave some patients high TCRbeta diversity at day 60.

The material was PBMCs, obtained before TCRalphabeta/CD19-depleted stem cell transplant. This rearrangement joins TRBV5-1 to TRBJ2-7, with D tentatively TRBD1 or TRBD2 (6 bases each). The source is a boy under two years old with acute myeloid leukemia, due to receive a stem cell transplant. CDR3 in DNA: TGCGCCAGCAGCCCGGAGGGGACACTGAGCGAGCAGTACTTC. This codes for CASSPEGTLSEQYF.